The sequence of this TCR beta chain was determined in a study of identical twins. Overall study results and limits: Out-of-frame TCR alpha sharing observed in monozygotic twins exceeded model estimates.

A universal primer site was created by template switching, with the cDNA bearing unique molecular identifiers. TCRdb ran MiXCR on the 5' RACE reads and lists one entry per CDR3 protein. The sample holds some 660,000 distinct CDR3 sequences; roughly 8% are singletons and the top ten take 0.85% to 1%. In this sample, this clonotype turned up a few times. Its antigen remains unidentified. The sample also formed part of further work on yellow fever vaccine responses in identical twins.

This TCR came from a woman between 18 and 29 years old in good health. The material sequenced was PBMCs.

CDR3 residues: CASSVIQGNLNTEAFF. The CDR3 DNA sequence: TGTGCCAGCAGCGTAATACAGGGAAACCTGAACACTGAAGCTTTCTTT. The chain has TRBV9 and TRBJ1-1; TRBD1 might be the D (6 bases). V lost 1 base, J lost 0 bases, and 13 bases lay in between. Germline CDR1 is SGDLS and CDR2 is YYNGEE. The CDR3 extends over 16 amino acids.